This T cell receptor (beta chain) was documented in a study of blood T cell repertoires in COVID-19. Authors' processing steps: Estimates of nucleated cell counts were drawn from the amplification of reference gene primers. Clones were read by immunoSEQ multiplex PCR, and TCRdb kept only the in-frame ones, dropping some. Clonal size and the V and J genes are those of that table, whereas D and trimming came from the DNA. This repertoire shows 150,000 to 200,000 clones, approximately 83% found once; its top ten account for less than 2%. V shed 7 bases, J shed 7 bases, and the junction held 12 bases outside the gene matches. The germline CDR1 and CDR2 sequences are WSHSY and SAAADI. This CDR3 comprises 14 residues.

This receptor was obtained from a human donor in a cohort sampled during active COVID-19. This chain links TRBV10-2 with TRBJ2-7; 8 bases are shared with TRBD1. The source material was peripheral blood. The CDR3 nucleotides read TGCGCCAGCAAGACAGGGGTTGGCCCGAGGGAGCAGTACTTC. Its translation is CASKTGVGPREQYF.